A single TCR beta chain is shown here with its context. Its specificity is unknown. The sample is drawn from a study of a mutant IDH1 vaccine in newly diagnosed glioma. Whole-study context: There were eight vaccinations for patients, given in weeks 1, 3, 5, 7, 11, 15, 19 and 23. Patients under treatment included 62.5% males and about 40% females and had a mean age of around 40 years.

TCRdb's table, derived via immunoSEQ multiplex PCR, lists solely in-frame clones and lacks some. The table lists about 62,000 clones, 70% to 90% of them singletons. The time point is: week 11, during vaccination. Every single dose of the vaccine, 300 ug of mutant IDH1 20-mer peptide, came with topical imiquimod. Astrocytomas that were new, WHO grade 3 or 4, IDH1-mutant and ATRX-lost were present in the donors. Study-level findings and limits: Of the patients, roughly 95% had vaccine-induced immune responses.

The source of this sequence is a man aged 40-50 years with glioma. The source material was PBMCs, sampled from a glioma patient whose treatment included an IDH1 peptide vaccine.

In nucleotides, the CDR3 is TGTGCCAGCTCGGGACAGTCCTACGAGCAGTACGTC. This gives the protein CASSGQSYEQYV. The rearrangement links TRBV28 to TRBJ2-7; 7 positions match TRBD1. The germline gives CDR1 MDHEN, CDR2 SYDVKM. V dropped 8 bases and J dropped 1; count of bases not matched to a gene: 2. This CDR3 spans 12 amino acids.